This is a list of T cell receptor beta chains from one sample in a study of control samples from healthy donors and cancer patients. Libraries were prepared by immunoSEQ multiplex PCR; TCRdb keeps only in-frame clonotypes and omits some of them. The repertoire holds some 130,000 clones, with approximately 94% as singletons. The sequencing sample was made of PBMCs. The receptors come from a man over 45 with head and neck cancer. Both conserved end residues are part of each CDR3. D genes are given only for firm matches. Only some rows state a clone size, as once, few, many or a class for expanded clones.

clone_size,v_call,d_call,cdr3_length,j_call,cdr3_aa,cdr3_nt
few,TRBV11-2,NA,15,TRBJ2-7,CASSLDLYGSYEQYF,TGTGCCAGCAGCTTAGATCTCTATGGGTCCTACGAGCAGTACTTC
NA,TRBV7-9,NA,14,TRBJ2-5,CASSPSKGGETQYF,TGTGCCAGCAGCCCCTCAAAGGGGGGGGAGACCCAGTACTTC
NA,TRBV6-5,NA,12,TRBJ2-7,CASSYGTGEQYF,TGTGCCAGCAGTTACGGCACAGGGGAGCAGTACTTC
NA,TRBV4-3,NA,14,TRBJ1-2,CASSQDRQGTGYTF,TGCGCCAGCAGCCAAGATCGGCAGGGGACTGGCTACACCTTC
NA,TRBV3-1/TRBV3-2,NA,14,TRBJ1-2,CASTPNLGTYGYTF,TGTGCCAGCACCCCAAACCTGGGGACCTATGGCTACACCTTC
NA,TRBV7-2,NA,11,TRBJ2-3,CASSLSETQYF,TGTGCCAGCAGCTTAAGTGAGACGCAGTATTTT
NA,TRBV19,NA,14,TRBJ1-3,CASTFQDSGNTIYF,TGTGCCAGTACCTTCCAGGACTCTGGAAACACCATATATTTT
NA,TRBV2,TRBD2,16,TRBJ2-3,CASSERMAGGTDTQYF,TGTGCCAGCAGTGAACGAATGGCGGGAGGCACAGATACGCAGTATTTT
NA,TRBV19,NA,13,TRBJ2-7,CASSIALSYEQYF,TGTGCCAGTAGTATAGCCCTCAGCTACGAGCAGTACTTC
NA,TRBV6-2/TRBV6-3,NA,16,TRBJ2-1,CASSYPGLPVGNEQFF,TGTGCCAGCAGTTACCCTGGTCTTCCCGTCGGCAATGAGCAGTTCTTC
NA,TRBV5-5,TRBD1,12,TRBJ2-7,CASSWTGEEQYF,TGTGCCAGCAGCTGGACAGGGGAGGAGCAGTACTTC
NA,TRBV2,NA,14,TRBJ2-2,CASAQDQGTGELFF,TGTGCCAGCGCCCAAGATCAGGGGACCGGGGAGCTGTTTTTT
few,TRBV15,NA,13,TRBJ1-1,CATSRDWGAGAFF,TGTGCCACCAGCAGAGATTGGGGGGCTGGAGCTTTCTTT
once,TRBV19,TRBD1,15,TRBJ1-2,CASSTGTGVNYGYTF,TGTGCCAGTAGTACCGGTACAGGGGTTAACTATGGCTACACCTTC
NA,TRBV3-1/TRBV3-2,NA,15,TRBJ1-1,CASSLPGPLNTEAFF,TGTGCCAGCAGCCTCCCCGGGCCCCTGAACACTGAAGCTTTCTTT
NA,TRBV7-2,TRBD2,14,TRBJ2-5,CASSPGTIQETQYF,TGTGCCAGCAGTCCCGGGACTATCCAAGAGACCCAGTACTTC
NA,TRBV3-1/TRBV3-2,NA,12,TRBJ1-5,CASSRGDQPQHF,TGTGCCAGCAGCCGCGGGGATCAGCCCCAGCATTTT
NA,TRBV13,NA,13,TRBJ2-2,CASSLRAGRELFF,TGTGCCAGCAGCCTACGGGCCGGCCGGGAGCTGTTTTTT
NA,TRBV18,NA,15,TRBJ1-1,CASSPSYHKNTEAFF,TGTGCCAGCTCACCAAGCTACCATAAGAACACTGAAGCTTTCTTT
NA,TRBV25-1,NA,15,TRBJ2-2,CASSEYQGLAGELFF,TGTGCCAGCAGTGAATATCAGGGGTTGGCCGGGGAGCTGTTTTTT
NA,TRBV6-2/TRBV6-3,NA,15,TRBJ2-7,CASSNGKRVPYEQYF,TGTGCCAGCAGCAATGGGAAGAGGGTCCCCTACGAGCAGTACTTC
NA,TRBV6-5,NA,13,TRBJ2-1,CASSSSSYNEQFF,TGTGCCAGCAGCAGTAGCTCCTACAATGAGCAGTTCTTC
NA,TRBV14,TRBD2,15,TRBJ2-1,CASTGSGGSHNEQFF,TGTGCCAGCACGGGTAGCGGGGGGTCCCACAATGAGCAGTTCTTC